This T cell receptor (beta chain) was documented in a study of T-cell reconstitution after alpha-beta-depleted transplantation in children. CDR1 SGHRS and CDR2 YFSETQ come from the germline V gene. V lost 4 bases, J lost 5 bases, and 18 bases lay in between. The CDR3 is made up of 15 amino acids. Unique molecular identifiers were used to barcode this TCRbeta library. MiXCR, run by TCRdb on the PCR reads, gives a single entry per CDR3 protein. This repertoire shows about 540,000 distinct CDR3 sequences, approximately 20% found once; its top ten account for less than 4%. The specimen comprised PBMCs from the stem cell graft donor, sampled from the stem cell graft. This receptor was identified in a human donor who donated a stem cell graft to a child with acute lymphoblastic leukemia. J is TRBJ2-5 and V is TRBV5-1; a weak D match, TRBD2 (6 bases). CDR3 DNA: TGCGCCAGCAGCCCGAAGGACTATTTTGGGGAGACCCAGTACTTC. Its protein product is CASSPKDYFGETQYF. Full variable domain (remainder filled in from reference TRBV5-1 and TRBJ2-5): KAGVTQTPRYLIKTRGQQVTLSCSPISGHRSVSWYQQTPGQGLQFLFEYFSETQRNKGNFPGRFSGRQFSNSRSEMNVSTLELGDSALYLCASSPKDYFGETQYFGPGTRLLVL.